What follows are 31 T cell receptor beta chains derived from one specimen sequenced in a study of fetal regulatory T cell absence and autoimmunity. Libraries were prepared by immunoSEQ multiplex PCR; TCRdb keeps only in-frame clonotypes and omits some of them. This sample has about 43,000 clones, with around 83% found just once. Material: cord blood. The receptors were sampled from a newborn boy with IPEX syndrome.

This chain joins TRBV2 and TRBJ2-7; 8 bases match TRBD1. Germline V lookup: CDR1 SNHLY, CDR2 FYNNEI. V lost 4 bases to trimming and J lost 3 bases; unmatched junction nucleotides: 2. This CDR3 comprises 13 residues. The CDR3 protein is CASSGTGIYEQYF. The CDR3 DNA follows: TGTGCCAGCAGTGGGACAGGGATCTACGAGCAGTACTTC. Using reference TRBV2 and TRBJ2-7 for the parts outside the CDR3, the full variable domain is EPEVTQTPSHQVTQMGQEVILRCVPISNHLYFYWYRQILGQKVEFLVSFYNNEISEKSEIFDDQFSVERPDGSNFTLKIRSTKLEDSAMYFCASSGTGIYEQYFGPGTRLTVT.

With respect to this clone: Additional DNA sequences in this sample encode the identical CDR3. The V and J genes are TRBV6-6 and TRBJ1-6; D is uncertain. Germline CDR1 is MNHNY and CDR2 is SVGAGI (reference sequence). The CDR3 is 12 amino acids. With 0 bases removed from V and 7 bases from J, the gap between germline ends came to 1 base. In DNA form, the CDR3 reads TGTGCCAGCAGTTACTCGAATTCACCCCTCCACTTT. Translation: CASSYSNSPLHF.

The rearrangement joins TRBV4-3 to TRBJ2-3; no clear D. CDR1 LGHNA and CDR2 YSLEER come from the germline V gene. Trimming removed 0 bases from V and 3 bases from J, with 7 bases in between. The CDR3 has 14 residues. The CDR3 is CASSQDVRTDTQYF. CDR3 DNA sequence: TGCGCCAGCAGCCAAGATGTAAGGACAGATACGCAGTATTTT.

This rearrangement joins TRBV6-5 to TRBJ1-2; D possibly corresponds to TRBD1 (6 bases). Germline V gives CDR1 MNHEY, CDR2 SVGAGI. The ends were cut back, 6 bases at V and 4 bases at J, with 15 bases in the middle. CDR3 length: 14 amino acids. DNA for the CDR3: TGTGCCAGCAGGCGGACAGTAAACGTCTATGGCTACACCTTC. Residues: CASRRTVNVYGYTF.

The gene calls are TRBV4-1 and TRBJ2-7; possibly TRBD1 for D (5 bases). The CDR3 length is 14 residues. Trimming cost V 1 base and J 7 bases, with 14 bases left between them. The germline V gene has CDR1 MGHRA and CDR2 YSYEKL. For the CDR3, the DNA is TGCGCCAGCAGCCAAGCGGTTGCTAGGGGTGAGCAGTACTTC. This encodes CASSQAVARGEQYF.

This chain connects TRBV4-1 to TRBJ2-1; 11 bases map to TRBD2. V lost 1 base to trimming and J lost 7 bases; unmatched junction nucleotides: 6. Germline V gene sequence: CDR1 MGHRA, CDR2 YSYEKL. The CDR3 runs 16 residues. This CDR3 reads CASSQVVIAGGNEQFF. DNA for the CDR3: TGCGCCAGCAGCCAAGTAGTAATAGCGGGAGGGAATGAGCAGTTCTTC.

V gene TRBV18 combines with J gene TRBJ1-1; D unclear. CDR3 length equals 13 residues. Trimming stripped 8 bases from V and 2 bases from J, with 12 bases between. Per germline, CDR1 KGHSH and CDR2 LQKENI. CDR3 bases: TGTGCCAGCAAACCGGAGGGAAACACTGAAGCTTTCTTT. Amino acid sequence: CASKPEGNTEAFF.

The V gene is TRBV5-5, the J gene TRBJ1-4; 7 nucleotides agree with TRBD1. The J segment lost 0 bases and the V segment lost 1 base, leaving 6 bases of the junction unmatched. The germline V gene has CDR1 SGHKS and CDR2 YYEKEE (reference sequence). This CDR3 region has 17 residues. The CDR3 here is CASSLMDRTPTNEKLFF. In nucleotides, the CDR3 is TGTGCCAGCAGCTTGATGGACAGGACGCCAACTAATGAAAAACTGTTTTTT.

V gene TRBV19 combines with J gene TRBJ1-2; TRBD1 agrees at 7 bases. The V gene's germline CDR1 is LNHDA and CDR2 SQIVND (reference sequence). The CDR3 totals 14 residues. The V segment lost 4 bases and the J segment 8 bases; nucleotides outside the gene matches: 10. CDR3 sequence (DNA): TGTGCCAGTAGTAGGAGGGGGCCCCTGGGGGGCTACACCTTC. This sequence encodes CASSRRGPLGGYTF.

The rearrangement links TRBV6-5 to TRBJ1-1; 8 bases match TRBD1. V dropped 6 bases and J dropped 4; count of bases not matched to a gene: 4. The CDR3 spans 13 residues. In germline, CDR1 is MNHEY, CDR2 SVGAGI. CDR3 loop: CASSLRGRTEAFF. CDR3 sequence (DNA): TGTGCCAGCAGCCTCAGGGGGCGCACTGAAGCTTTCTTT.

This clone has a handful of counts. The rearrangement joins TRBV5-1 to TRBJ1-2; D remains unclear. Germline V CDR1 and CDR2: SGHRS, YFSETQ. This CDR3 has 12 residues. The germline V and J ends were trimmed by 0 bases and 5 bases, with 5 bases remaining between them. The CDR3 sequence: CASSLAGYGYTF. The DNA of the CDR3 is TGCGCCAGCAGCTTGGCGGGGTATGGCTACACCTTC.

The chain is built from TRBV29-1 and TRBJ2-3, with unresolved D. CDR1 is SQVTM, CDR2 ANQGSEA, per germline. V was trimmed by 6 bases and J by 2 bases, leaving 12 bases between them. This CDR3 is 13 amino acids long. CDR3 protein: CSVRAVNTDTQYF. The CDR3 coding sequence is TGCAGCGTAAGGGCAGTTAACACAGATACGCAGTATTTT.

The chain joins TRBV25-1 to TRBJ2-3; possible D gene TRBD2, 7 bases. V lost 4 bases, J lost 11 bases, and 16 bases lay in between. The CDR3 has 13 residues. The germline gives CDR1 MGHDK, CDR2 SYGVNS. DNA of the CDR3: TGTGCCAGCAGTGCCCCCGGGGGGCTGAGGCAGTATTTT. It codes for CASSAPGGLRQYF. The variable domain in full, completed from reference TRBV25-1 and TRBJ2-3, reads EADIYQTPRYLVIGTGKKITLECSQTMGHDKMYWYQQDPGMELHLIHYSYGVNSTEKGDLSSESTVSRIRTEHFPLTLESARPSHTSQYLCASSAPGGLRQYFGPGTRLTVL.

This clone was observed a few times. V is TRBV4-1 and J is TRBJ2-7; 13 bases are shared with TRBD2. The V segment lost 1 base and the J segment 6 bases; nucleotides outside the gene matches: 0. CDR1 MGHRA and CDR2 YSYEKL come from the germline V gene. The CDR3 is made up of 14 amino acids. CDR3 region: CASSQGTSGSEQYF. CDR3 DNA sequence: TGCGCCAGCAGCCAAGGGACTAGCGGGAGCGAGCAGTACTTC.

The chain recombines TRBV7-9 with TRBJ1-2, with 7 bases that match TRBD1. V was pared by 1 base and J by 4 bases, with 3 bases of the junction left unmatched. Germline V CDR1 and CDR2: SEHNR, FQNEAQ (reference sequence). The CDR3 contains 14 residues. The CDR3 DNA is TGTGCCAGCAGCTTAGGGGGACAGTCCTATGGCTACACCTTC. This codes for CASSLGGQSYGYTF.

The chain couples TRBV19 to TRBJ2-7, with 10 bases identical to TRBD2. This CDR3 contains 17 residues. With V trimmed by 6 bases and J by 0 bases, 11 bases remained unmatched. Germline V gives CDR1 LNHDA, CDR2 SQIVND (reference sequence). The CDR3 DNA is TGTGCCAGTAGACCGCGGAGCGGGAGGGCCGGCTCCTACGAGCAGTACTTC. Translating it yields CASRPRSGRAGSYEQYF. The full variable domain, in which reference TRBV19 and TRBJ2-7 provide the parts outside the CDR3, is DGGITQSPKYLFRKEGQNVTLSCEQNLNHDAMYWYRQDPGQGLRLIYYSQIVNDFQKGDIAEGYSVSREKKESFPLTVTSAQKNPTAFYLCASRPRSGRAGSYEQYFGPGTRLTVT.

V is TRBV6-5 and J is TRBJ1-2, with a tentative D call TRBD1 (5 bases). Trimming took 0 bases from V and 5 from J, leaving 7 bases between them. CDR1 and CDR2 from the germline V gene are MNHEY and SVGAGI. CDR3 length: 13 amino acids. Here the CDR3 reads CASSYSRGYGYTF. The CDR3 DNA sequence: TGTGCCAGCAGTTACTCGAGGGGTTATGGCTACACCTTC.

V is TRBV30 and J is TRBJ1-1; D not resolved. This CDR3 contains 12 residues. Germline CDR1 and CDR2: GTSNPN and SVGIG (reference sequence). V lost 0 bases to trimming and J lost 8 bases, with 10 bases between them. The CDR3 here is CAWSVRAREAFF. CDR3 coding DNA: TGTGCCTGGAGTGTACGGGCCCGGGAAGCTTTCTTT.

The rearrangement links TRBV5-4 to TRBJ2-3, with D perhaps being TRBD1 or TRBD2 (5 bases each). Per germline, CDR1 SGHNT and CDR2 YYREEE (reference sequence). The V and J ends lost 9 bases and 0 bases respectively, with 14 bases between them. The CDR3 has 14 amino acids. The CDR3: CATRGPLSTDTQYF. The CDR3 DNA follows: TGTGCCACCCGGGGACCCCTTAGCACAGATACGCAGTATTTT.

V is TRBV20-1 and J is TRBJ2-7, with D uncertain. Trimming removed 6 bases from V and 12 bases from J, with 12 bases in between. The CDR3 has 9 residues. Germline V gene data show CDR1 as DFQATT and CDR2 as SNEGSKA (reference sequence). The CDR3 reads CSATPGPYF. The DNA of the CDR3 is TGCAGTGCAACCCCCGGACCGTACTTC.

The chain combines TRBV5-1 with TRBJ2-1; 7 bases fit TRBD1. The CDR3 runs 14 residues. J was trimmed by 1 base and V by 3 bases; bases with no gene match: 1. CDR1 SGHRS and CDR2 YFSETQ come from the germline V gene. As DNA, the CDR3 is TGCGCCAGCAGCTCGGGACAGTCCTACAATGAGCAGTTCTTC. It specifies CASSSGQSYNEQFF.

This chain's CDR3 is CASSLGENTEAFF. The CDR3 region has the DNA TGTGCCAGCAGCTTAGGAGAGAACACTGAAGCTTTCTTT. The chain recombines TRBV11-2 with TRBJ1-1; D uncertain. The length of the CDR3 is 13 residues. Germline V gene data show CDR1 as SGHAT and CDR2 as FQNNGV. The V and J ends lost 1 base and 1 base respectively, with 4 bases between them.

The chain joins TRBV11-3 to TRBJ2-5, with D unresolved. V lost 5 bases and J 4 bases, leaving 8 bases between the germline ends. The CDR3 runs to 12 residues. In germline, CDR1 is SGHNT, CDR2 YENEEA. The CDR3 nucleotides are TGTGCCAGCAGCGGGCAGGTAGAGACCCAGTACTTC. It is translated as CASSGQVETQYF.

This chain links TRBV4-1 with TRBJ2-3, with TRBD2 matching over 13 bases. The V gene's germline CDR1 is MGHRA and CDR2 YSYEKL. The CDR3 runs to 18 residues. J lost 2 bases, V lost 4 bases, and 9 bases had no gene match. The CDR3 spells CASSLTSGRKGTTDTQYF. As DNA, the CDR3 is TGCGCCAGCAGCCTGACTAGCGGGAGGAAGGGGACCACAGATACGCAGTATTTT.

The chain recombines TRBV18 with TRBJ2-3; 8 positions match TRBD2. The germline V gene encodes CDR1 KGHSH and CDR2 LQKENI. V was clipped by 4 bases and J by 3 bases; unmatched bases: 3. The CDR3 has 14 amino acids. CDR3: CASSLGRATDTQYF. CDR3 nucleotide sequence: TGTGCCAGCTCACTCGGGAGGGCGACAGATACGCAGTATTTT.

The table lists this clone with a count of one. The chain is built from TRBV7-6 and TRBJ2-7; 9 nucleotides line up with TRBD1. Germline V gives CDR1 SGHVS, CDR2 FNYEAQ. The CDR3 totals 13 residues. The trim removed 4 bases at V and 5 bases at J, leaving 3 bases unmatched. The CDR3 protein is CASSWTGDHEQYF. DNA for the CDR3: TGTGCCAGCAGCTGGACAGGGGACCACGAGCAGTACTTC. The whole variable domain, filled in from reference TRBV7-6 and TRBJ2-7, reads GAGVSQSPRYKVTKRGQDVALRCDPISGHVSLYWYRQALGQGPEFLTYFNYEAQQDKSGLPNDRFSAERPEGSISTLTIQRTEQRDSAMYRCASSWTGDHEQYFGPGTRLTVT.

The rearrangement links TRBV5-1 to TRBJ2-3, with no clear D. Germline V gene sequence: CDR1 SGHRS, CDR2 YFSETQ. V was pared by 5 bases and J by 6 bases, with 13 bases between. The CDR3 is made up of 13 amino acids. CDR3 nucleotide sequence: TGCGCCAGCAGTAATACAAAGCCCGATACGCAGTATTTT. Translation: CASSNTKPDTQYF.

The gene calls are TRBV4-3 and TRBJ2-7; the match to TRBD1 covers 7 bases. The CDR3 is made up of 16 amino acids. J gave up 3 bases and V 1 base, and 9 bases lay outside the gene matches. Germline assignment: CDR1 LGHNA and CDR2 YSLEER. This CDR3 is CASSQGIRYRGYEQYF. The CDR3 coding sequence is TGCGCCAGCAGCCAAGGTATTCGTTACAGGGGCTACGAGCAGTACTTC.

The chain joins TRBV5-4 to TRBJ2-2; TRBD2 agrees at 14 bases. Germline values: CDR1 SGHNT, CDR2 YYREEE (reference sequence). This CDR3 is 17 amino acids long. V was clipped by 4 bases and J by 3 bases; unmatched bases: 5. The CDR3 DNA sequence: TGTGCCAGCAGCCCGACTAGCGGGGGGGCCGACACCGGGGAGCTGTTTTTT. This codes for CASSPTSGGADTGELFF.

The table lists this clone with a count of one. This chain links TRBV7-2 with TRBJ1-1, with D perhaps matching TRBD1 (5 bases). Germline lookup yields CDR1 SGHTA and CDR2 FQGNSA. The CDR3 length is 14 residues. The V end lost 5 bases, the J end lost 0 bases, and 10 bases lay between the germline ends. The CDR3 sequence is CASSARAMNTEAFF. The CDR3 DNA reads as TGTGCCAGCAGCGCCAGGGCTATGAACACTGAAGCTTTCTTT.

This chain links TRBV4-1 with TRBJ2-5; perhaps D is TRBD1 or TRBD2 (5 bases each). The CDR3 spans 16 residues. V gave up 3 bases and J gave up 2 bases, with 16 bases separating them. Per the germline V gene, CDR1 is MGHRA and CDR2 is YSYEKL. The CDR3 region has the DNA TGCGCCAGCAGCCAGGCTGGGGGAACAGGTCAAGAGACCCAGTACTTC. Residues: CASSQAGGTGQETQYF.